This T cell receptor beta chain is from a study of shared clonotypes between healthy human individuals. Clones were read by immunoSEQ multiplex PCR, and TCRdb kept only the in-frame ones, dropping some. Of 2 million to 2.5 million clones detected, about 94% appear once; the ten largest clones hold roughly 0.13%. The V end was cut by 5 bases, the J end by 0 bases, with 16 bases between. The CDR3 is 17 residues long. The germline gives CDR1 LGHNA, CDR2 YSLEER. This TCR came from a man younger than 35 in good health. Source material: naive CD4+ T cells sorted from blood. Noted subset: CD45RA+ positively selected. The rearrangement joins TRBV4-3 to TRBJ1-4; TRBD1 might be the D (5 bases). The CDR3 spells CASSTSRDPATNEKLFF. CDR3 DNA sequence: TGCGCCAGCAGCACAAGCCGGGACCCTGCAACTAATGAAAAACTGTTTTTT.